This passage covers 23 T cell receptor beta chains from one sample sequenced in a study of T cell repertoires in cytomegalovirus infection. Each CDR3 protein is one row after TCRdb ran MiXCR on the reads. The table includes 480,000 or so distinct CDR3 sequences, around 10% detected once. The material sequenced was PBMCs. These receptors originate from a human donor in good health (CMV status not recorded). Some clones in this sample may be carry-over from other donors' samples.

V gene TRBV29-1 combines with J gene TRBJ1-1; D uncertain. Looked up from germline, CDR1 is SQVTM and CDR2 is ANQGSEA. The length of the CDR3 is 13 residues. The V end lost 6 bases, the J end lost 3 bases, and 14 bases lay between the germline ends. This CDR3 reads CSVKTSLDTEAFF. In nucleotides, the CDR3 is TGCAGCGTGAAGACATCCCTCGACACTGAAGCTTTCTTT. Complete variable domain (other parts from reference TRBV29-1 and TRBJ1-1): SAVISQKPSRDICQRGTSLTIQCQVDSQVTMMFWYRQQPGQSLTLIATANQGSEATYESGFVIDKFPISRPNLTFSTLTVSNMSPEDSSIYLCSVKTSLDTEAFFGQGTRLTVV.

This clonotype was recorded many times. J is TRBJ2-7 and V is TRBV5-6; 10 bases align to TRBD1. V was pared by 0 bases and J by 4 bases, with 4 bases of the junction left unmatched. Germline loops: CDR1 SGHDT, CDR2 YYEEEE. This CDR3 is built from 15 residues. CDR3 bases: TGTGCCAGCAGCTTGGGAGGACAGGGGGGGTACGAGCAGTACTTC. This codes for CASSLGGQGGYEQYF.

This clonotype has at least ten counts. V usage is TRBV6-6 and J usage is TRBJ1-5; TRBD1 is a possible D gene (5 bases). The CDR3 consists of 14 residues. Germline V lookup: CDR1 MNHNY, CDR2 SVGAGI (reference sequence). Trimming shortened V by 7 bases and J by 6 bases, and 16 bases separated the two germline ends. CDR3 bases: TGTGCCAGCAACCCAATGGGGGGGATTCAGCCCCAGCATTTT. This gives the protein CASNPMGGIQPQHF.

This clonotype was detected many times. J is TRBJ2-2 and V is TRBV11-2; D is undetermined. The V and J ends lost 2 bases and 8 bases respectively, with 21 bases between them. Germline CDR1 SGHAT, CDR2 FQNNGV. The CDR3 length is 17 residues. CDR3 sequence: CASSLFPVPPPIGELFF. The CDR3 DNA follows: TGTGCCAGCAGCTTATTCCCCGTCCCTCCCCCGATTGGGGAGCTGTTTTTT.

This clonotype was seen ten or more times. The chain employs TRBV28 and TRBJ2-3, with 9 bases identical to TRBD1. Germline loops: CDR1 MDHEN, CDR2 SYDVKM. The V and J ends lost 6 bases and 6 bases, in that order; junction bases with no gene match: 10. This CDR3 contains 15 residues. Written as DNA, the CDR3 is TGTGCCAGCAGGACAAACAGGGGGCTCATTGATACGCAGTATTTT. Encoded protein: CASRTNRGLIDTQYF.

This clonotype was picked up many times. The rearrangement uses TRBV7-6 and TRBJ1-2; the D gene is possibly TRBD1 (5 bases). Germline CDR1 is SGHVS and CDR2 is FNYEAQ. The V end lost 1 base, the J end lost 8 bases, and 11 bases lay between the germline ends. The CDR3 sequence is 13 residues long. CDR3 in amino acids: CASSLGGVSGYTF. Here the CDR3 DNA reads TGTGCCAGCAGCTTAGGGGGGGTTTCCGGCTACACCTTC. The full variable domain, in which reference TRBV7-6 and TRBJ1-2 provide the parts outside the CDR3, is GAGVSQSPRYKVTKRGQDVALRCDPISGHVSLYWYRQALGQGPEFLTYFNYEAQQDKSGLPNDRFSAERPEGSISTLTIQRTEQRDSAMYRCASSLGGVSGYTFGSGTRLTVV.

This clonotype was counted many times. The chain recombines TRBV27 with TRBJ2-1; D might be TRBD2 (6 bases). Germline V lookup: CDR1 MNHEY, CDR2 SMNVEV (reference sequence). The germline V and J ends were trimmed by 8 bases and 0 bases, with 17 bases remaining between them. The CDR3 is 16 amino acids. CDR3 nucleotides: TGTGCCAGCCGAGACCCACGGGGGAGCTCCTACAATGAGCAGTTCTTC. This sequence encodes CASRDPRGSSYNEQFF.

The chain recombines TRBV15 with TRBJ2-2, with a tentative D call TRBD1 (6 bases). Between the trimmed V and J ends, which lost 6 bases and 5 bases, there was a span of 13 bases. The CDR3 sequence is 14 residues long. Germline V gene sequence: CDR1 LNHNV, CDR2 YYDKDF (reference sequence). The CDR3 nucleotides read TGTGCCACCAGTTTGGGACAAGGGACCGGGGAGCTGTTTTTT. Its translation: CATSLGQGTGELFF.

This clonotype was seen at least ten times. The gene calls are TRBV30 and TRBJ2-3; D is perhaps TRBD1 (5 bases). The CDR3 has 13 residues. CDR1 and CDR2 (germline): GTSNPN, SVGIG (reference sequence). The V end was cut by 4 bases, the J end by 2 bases, with 10 bases between. CDR3 DNA sequence: TGTGCCTGGATCGCAGGGAACACAGATACGCAGTATTTT. This encodes CAWIAGNTDTQYF. The entire variable domain, with the rest obtained from reference TRBV30 and TRBJ2-3, is as follows: SQTIHQWPATLVQPVGSPLSLECTVEGTSNPNLYWYRQAAGRGLQLLFYSVGIGQISSEVPQNLSASRPQDRQFILSSKKLLLSDSGFYLCAWIAGNTDTQYFGPGTRLTVL.

The table lists this clonotype with a few counts. The gene calls are TRBV9 and TRBJ2-2, with D possibly being TRBD2 (6 bases). This CDR3 has 17 amino acids. Per the germline V gene, CDR1 is SGDLS and CDR2 is YYNGEE. Trimming took 4 bases from V and 5 from J, leaving 21 bases between them. CDR3 sequence (DNA): TGTGCCAGCAGCCTAACGGGGTCGCGGGGATGGACCGGGGAGCTGTTTTTT. This encodes CASSLTGSRGWTGELFF.

This clonotype has a count of ten or more. This chain connects TRBV18 to TRBJ1-6; weak D call: TRBD1 (5 bases). Germline V lookup: CDR1 KGHSH, CDR2 LQKENI. The CDR3 totals 14 residues. Trimming stripped 6 bases from V and 9 bases from J, with 15 bases between. The CDR3, as DNA: TGTGCCAGCTCCGTCGAAGGCGGGGGTTCACCCCTCCACTTT. Its translation is CASSVEGGGSPLHF.

This clonotype was detected many times. The rearrangement links TRBV12-5 to TRBJ2-7; possible D gene TRBD1, 6 bases. Germline-derived CDR1 and CDR2 are LGHNT and FRNRAP. V lost 0 bases to trimming and J lost 0 bases, with 15 bases between them. The CDR3 loop spans 17 amino acids. CDR3 amino acids: CASGLVPGTSASYEQYF. Here the CDR3 DNA reads TGTGCTAGTGGTTTGGTACCTGGGACATCGGCCTCCTACGAGCAGTACTTC.

This clonotype was detected many times. This chain uses TRBV5-4 with TRBJ2-5, with a tentative D call TRBD1 (6 bases). The CDR3 loop spans 13 amino acids. Trimming shortened V by 7 bases and J by 1 base, and 11 bases separated the two germline ends. Germline V CDR1 and CDR2: SGHNT, YYREEE (reference sequence). CDR3 loop: CASQTGSQETQYF. CDR3 nucleotides: TGTGCCAGCCAGACAGGAAGCCAAGAGACCCAGTACTTC. The variable domain in full, with the rest retrieved from reference TRBV5-4 and TRBJ2-5, is ETGVTQSPTHLIKTRGQQVTLRCSSQSGHNTVSWYQQALGQGPQFIFQYYREEENGRGNFPPRFSGLQFPNYSSELNVNALELDDSALYLCASQTGSQETQYFGPGTRLLVL.

A few counts support this clonotype. The rearrangement links TRBV12-3 or TRBV12-4 to TRBJ2-1, with D tentatively TRBD1 (5 bases). Trimming took 5 bases from V and 6 from J, leaving 14 bases between them. The CDR3 has 14 residues. CDR3 amino acids: CASSPPRQSNEQFF. For the CDR3, the DNA is TGTGCCAGCAGTCCCCCCCGACAGTCCAATGAGCAGTTCTTC.

The table lists this clonotype with a count of one. Being one base from a much bigger clone, this may be a read error. The rearrangement links TRBV7-9 to TRBJ2-7, with 9 bases aligning to TRBD2. CDR1 is SEHNR, CDR2 FQNEAQ, per germline (reference sequence). With 8 bases clipped from V and 0 bases from J, the junction kept 11 bases outside the gene matches. The length of the CDR3 is 16 residues. The CDR3: CASRPQSGGLSYEQYF. Here the CDR3 DNA reads TGTGCCAGCCGCCCCCAAAGCGGGGGGCTCTCCTACGAGCAGTACTTC.

This clonotype was observed a handful of times. V is TRBV20-1 and J is TRBJ2-5; D is perhaps TRBD1 (6 bases). The V gene lost 4 bases and the J gene lost 2 bases, with 11 bases spanning the gap. CDR1 and CDR2 (germline): DFQATT, SNEGSKA (reference sequence). The CDR3 spans 13 residues. CDR3 sequence: CSATDRFQETQYF. The DNA of the CDR3 is TGCAGTGCTACCGACAGGTTTCAAGAGACCCAGTACTTC.

This clonotype was detected many times. V gene TRBV7-6 combines with J gene TRBJ1-2, with D maybe TRBD1 (5 bases). Deletions cut 5 bases from V and 8 bases from J, with 12 bases between. There are 12 residues in the CDR3. Germline CDR1 reads SGHVS; CDR2 reads FNYEAQ. The CDR3 loop reads CASSTSGGGYTF. CDR3 nucleotides: TGTGCCAGCAGCACCTCCGGGGGGGGCTACACCTTC.

Concerning this clonotype: It may be a read error: a sequence one base away is much more abundant. This rearrangement joins TRBV14 to TRBJ2-5; TRBD1 matches at 8 bases. There are 13 residues in the CDR3. In germline, CDR1 is SGHDN, CDR2 FVKESK. CDR3 coding DNA: TGTGCCAGCAGCCGGGACAGGTTGGAGACCCAGAACTTC. Translation: CASSRDRLETQNF.

This clonotype was picked up many times. The J gene is TRBJ2-3, the V gene TRBV6-6, with D possibly being TRBD2 (6 bases). Between the trimmed V and J ends, which lost 2 bases and 1 base, there was a span of 13 bases. CDR1 and CDR2 from the germline V gene are MNHNY and SVGAGI (reference sequence). The CDR3 contains 16 residues. In DNA form, the CDR3 reads TGTGCCAGCAGTTACATTTTGGCTAGCGGCACAGATACGCAGTATTTT. Its protein product is CASSYILASGTDTQYF.

There are many counts of this clonotype. The J gene is TRBJ2-5, the V gene TRBV6-6; D is perhaps TRBD2 (5 bases). V was trimmed by 6 bases and J by 3 bases, leaving 11 bases between them. The CDR3 contains 13 residues. Germline assignment: CDR1 MNHNY and CDR2 SVGAGI (reference sequence). The CDR3 DNA follows: TGTGCCAGCAGCTCCTGGGGAGAAGAGACCCAGTACTTC. Translating it yields CASSSWGEETQYF.

This clonotype was counted many times. The V and J genes are TRBV7-6 and TRBJ1-1; D is unresolved. This CDR3 is built from 12 residues. Germline CDR1 and CDR2: SGHVS and FNYEAQ. V lost 6 bases and J 2 bases, leaving 7 bases between the germline ends. This chain's CDR3 is CASRPVNTEAFF. CDR3 bases: TGTGCCAGCAGGCCGGTAAACACTGAAGCTTTCTTT.

There are many counts of this clonotype. The chain employs TRBV9 and TRBJ2-2; D not certain. CDR3 length: 14 amino acids. Germline CDR1 and CDR2: SGDLS and YYNGEE. Trimming took off 3 bases at V and 7 bases at J, with 13 bases between the two ends. The CDR3 here is CASSETPDGGELFF. Here the CDR3 DNA reads TGTGCCAGCAGCGAAACGCCGGATGGCGGGGAGCTGTTTTTT.

This clonotype was seen many times. V is TRBV6-2 or TRBV6-3 and J is TRBJ2-1; 8 bases agree with TRBD2. V dropped 4 bases and J dropped 2; count of bases not matched to a gene: 7. The CDR3 runs 16 residues. The germline V gene encodes CDR1 MNHEY and CDR2 SVGEGT. CDR3 sequence reads: CASSWERGPTYNEQFF. The CDR3 DNA sequence: TGTGCCAGCAGTTGGGAGCGGGGGCCCACCTACAATGAGCAGTTCTTC.